One and the same sample provided the 11 T cell receptor beta chains below, sequenced in a study of Ad26.COV2.S vaccination and SARS-CoV-2 variants. Sequencing used immunoSEQ multiplex PCR; TCRdb keeps in-frame clones, though not all of them. The sample records about 350,000 clones, 88% being singletons. Treatment denoted: around 19 received Ad26.COV2.S at low or high dose, single or two shots; about 5 received placebo; per-sample allocation not given. Collection of samples fell on day 63 after the first vaccine or placebo injection. The sequencing used peripheral blood, collected in a trial of Ad26.COV2.S vaccine versus placebo. The origin of the receptors is a person aged 18-60 years who received the Ad26.COV2.S COVID-19 vaccine or a placebo.

V and J are TRBV19 and TRBJ2-2, with D perhaps matching TRBD2 (6 bases). This CDR3 has 14 residues. Deletions cut 3 bases from V and 4 bases from J, with 9 bases between. The germline V gene has CDR1 LNHDA and CDR2 SQIVND (reference sequence). CDR3 DNA: TGTGCCAGTAGTATTATGGGGGGCACCGGGGAGCTGTTTTTT. Translating it yields CASSIMGGTGELFF.

The chain combines TRBV30 with TRBJ1-5; unclear D gene. Germline assignment: CDR1 GTSNPN and CDR2 SVGIG (reference sequence). This CDR3 contains 20 residues. V lost 0 bases to trimming and J lost 1 base, with 25 bases between them. The CDR3 protein is CAWSVQVGTSGVQSNQPQHF. The CDR3 DNA sequence: TGTGCCTGGAGTGTACAAGTGGGCACTTCGGGTGTACAGAGCAATCAGCCCCAGCATTTT.

The chain couples TRBV28 to TRBJ2-1; tentative D call: TRBD2 (6 bases). V dropped 2 bases and J dropped 5 bases, with 16 bases sitting between them. CDR1 and CDR2 from the germline V gene are MDHEN and SYDVKM. The CDR3 contains 16 residues. This chain's CDR3 is CASSLRSWTNHNEQFF. The DNA of the CDR3 is TGTGCCAGCAGTTTAAGGTCTTGGACTAATCACAATGAGCAGTTCTTC.

This chain joins TRBV7-9 and TRBJ2-7; D call uncertain. Trimming removed 3 bases from V and 4 bases from J, with 10 bases in between. This CDR3 spans 13 amino acids. CDR1 and CDR2 from the germline V gene are SEHNR and FQNEAQ (reference sequence). In DNA form, the CDR3 reads TGTGCCAGCAGCTTTTTCTCCTCTTACGAGCAGTACTTC. This codes for CASSFFSSYEQYF.

The chain recombines TRBV28 with TRBJ2-1, with 9 bases identical to TRBD1. The CDR3 length is 14 residues. Germline V gene lookup returns CDR1 MDHEN and CDR2 SYDVKM. Trimming took 5 bases from V and 6 from J; bases not matched to a gene: 5. The CDR3 coding sequence is TGTGCCAGCAGTCCCTCGACAGGGGGCAATGAGCAGTTCTTC. This encodes CASSPSTGGNEQFF.

V usage is TRBV2 and J usage is TRBJ2-1, with D possibly TRBD2 on 6 matching bases. Between the trimmed V and J ends, which lost 6 bases and 3 bases, there was a span of 21 bases. The CDR3 covers 17 residues. Germline CDR1 is SNHLY and CDR2 is FYNNEI. This CDR3 is CASRAAYGGAYYNEQFF. CDR3 coding DNA: TGTGCCAGCAGAGCCGCTTATGGAGGGGCCTACTACAATGAGCAGTTCTTC.

This clone was seen only once. For the CDR3, the DNA is TGTGCCAGCAGCCCGGACTTTCAAGAGACCCAGTACTTC. It is translated as CASSPDFQETQYF. The chain joins TRBV14 to TRBJ2-5, with TRBD2 as a possible D gene (5 bases). Germline loops: CDR1 SGHDN, CDR2 FVKESK. This CDR3 is 13 amino acids long. With 4 bases removed from V and 2 bases from J, the gap between germline ends came to 8 bases.

The chain employs TRBV18 and TRBJ1-1, with TRBD1 matching over 8 bases. The germline gives CDR1 KGHSH, CDR2 LQKENI. The CDR3 spans 16 residues. V lost 3 bases and J lost 3; bases outside the gene matches: 9. CDR3 region: CASSPTGVGGDTEAFF. The CDR3 DNA sequence: TGTGCCAGCTCACCGACAGGGGTCGGGGGGGACACTGAAGCTTTCTTT.

The chain combines TRBV6-5 with TRBJ1-2; 8 bases line up with TRBD1. V shed 6 bases, J shed 4 bases, and the junction held 10 bases outside the gene matches. This CDR3 is built from 15 residues. The germline gives CDR1 MNHEY, CDR2 SVGAGI. The CDR3 loop is CASSPYSQGAYGYTF. The CDR3 DNA is TGTGCCAGCAGCCCGTACTCTCAGGGGGCCTATGGCTACACCTTC.

The rearrangement joins TRBV7-3 to TRBJ1-6, with D perhaps matching TRBD1 (5 bases). The germline CDR1 and CDR2 sequences are SGHTA and FQGTGA. The CDR3 runs to 15 residues. Trimming left V 0 bases short and J 4 bases short, with 7 bases between. The CDR3 reads CASSLTTDYNSPLHF. CDR3 sequence (DNA): TGTGCCAGCAGCTTAACGACAGATTATAATTCACCCCTCCACTTT.

The chain joins TRBV30 to TRBJ1-2; D remains ambiguous. Trimming pared 1 base from V and 8 bases from J, leaving 11 bases between. Germline CDR1 is GTSNPN and CDR2 is SVGIG (reference sequence). This CDR3 is built from 12 residues. The chain's CDR3 is CAWSARGSGYTF. CDR3 DNA sequence: TGTGCCTGGAGTGCACGAGGGAGCGGCTACACCTTC.